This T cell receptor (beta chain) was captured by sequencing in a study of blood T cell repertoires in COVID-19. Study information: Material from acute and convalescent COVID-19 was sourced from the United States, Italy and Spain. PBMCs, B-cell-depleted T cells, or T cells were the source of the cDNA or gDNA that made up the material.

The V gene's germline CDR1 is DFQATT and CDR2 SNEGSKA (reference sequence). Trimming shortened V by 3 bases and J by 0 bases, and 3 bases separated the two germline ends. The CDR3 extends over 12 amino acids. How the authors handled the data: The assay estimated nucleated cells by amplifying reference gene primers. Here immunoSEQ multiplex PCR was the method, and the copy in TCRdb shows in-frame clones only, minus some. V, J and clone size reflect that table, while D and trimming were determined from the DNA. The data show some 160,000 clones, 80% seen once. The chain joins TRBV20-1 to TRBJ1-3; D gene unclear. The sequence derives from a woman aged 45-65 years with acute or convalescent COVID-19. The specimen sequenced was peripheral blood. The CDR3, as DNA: TGCAGTGCTAGTCTCTCTGGAAACACCATATATTTT. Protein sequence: CSASLSGNTIYF.